Each of the 25 T cell receptor beta chains below was sequenced from the same sample in a study of blood T cell repertoires in COVID-19. Assay: immunoSEQ multiplex PCR; the TCRdb copy retains only in-frame clones and omits some. The data contain some 57,000 clones, around nine tenths of them singletons. Sequencing was performed on peripheral blood. The receptors originated from a human donor in a cohort sampled during active COVID-19.

V is TRBV4-1 and J is TRBJ2-7; D is possibly TRBD1 (6 bases). Germline CDR1 reads MGHRA; CDR2 reads YSYEKL. V was pared by 0 bases and J by 2 bases, with 14 bases between. The CDR3 spans 16 residues. Written as DNA, the CDR3 is TGCGCCAGCAGCCAAGATCTTGGACAGCCTACCTACGAGCAGTACTTC. This encodes CASSQDLGQPTYEQYF.

This chain links TRBV2 with TRBJ2-3; 8 bases align to TRBD1. V gave up 2 bases and J gave up 6 bases; unmatched junction bases: 7. CDR1 is SNHLY and CDR2 is FYNNEI in the germline V gene. This CDR3 spans 15 amino acids. Here the CDR3 reads CASSENRQGLDTQYF. The CDR3 DNA reads TGTGCCAGCAGTGAAAATCGACAGGGGTTGGATACGCAGTATTTT.

This rearrangement joins TRBV5-5 to TRBJ1-1; D is undetermined. V was shortened by 3 bases and J by 8 bases, with 8 bases between the two germline ends. The CDR3 runs 11 residues. The germline CDR1 and CDR2 sequences are SGHKS and YYEKEE (reference sequence). CDR3 region: CASSSYKEAFF. CDR3 bases: TGTGCCAGCAGCTCATACAAGGAAGCTTTCTTT.

This chain connects TRBV7-9 to TRBJ2-7, with D possibly being TRBD2 (5 bases). The CDR3 is 17 residues long. Germline lookup yields CDR1 SEHNR and CDR2 FQNEAQ (reference sequence). V was pared by 1 base and J by 9 bases, with 25 bases between. In DNA, the CDR3 is TGTGCCAGCAGCTTAGAATGGGGTGGTACCGAGGGCCTGAGGCAGTACTTC. Protein sequence: CASSLEWGGTEGLRQYF.

V usage is TRBV12-3 or TRBV12-4 and J usage is TRBJ1-2, with unresolved D. The V end lost 9 bases, the J end lost 8 bases, and 7 bases lay between the germline ends. This CDR3 has 9 residues. The CDR3: CASQWGYTF. Written as DNA, the CDR3 is TGTGCCAGTCAGTGGGGCTACACCTTC.

V and J are TRBV6-5 and TRBJ2-3, with 7 bases matching TRBD1. The CDR3 totals 14 residues. V was pared by 9 bases and J by 1 base, with 7 bases of the junction left unmatched. CDR1 and CDR2 from the germline V gene are MNHEY and SVGAGI. The DNA for the CDR3 is TGTGCCAGTAAAACAGGGGTGGGCACAGATACGCAGTATTTT. It yields the protein CASKTGVGTDTQYF.

The gene calls are TRBV7-2 and TRBJ2-7; TRBD1 matches at 8 bases. Looked up from germline, CDR1 is SGHTA and CDR2 is FQGNSA. CDR3 length: 15 residues. V lost 1 base, J lost 0 bases, and 2 bases stayed unmatched. The CDR3 loop is CASSLGQGSSYEQYF. CDR3 coding DNA: TGTGCCAGCAGCTTAGGACAGGGGAGCTCCTACGAGCAGTACTTC.

The chain recombines TRBV7-2 with TRBJ2-7; 10 nucleotides line up with TRBD2. This CDR3 region has 16 residues. Germline V gene sequence: CDR1 SGHTA, CDR2 FQGNSA. With 2 bases clipped from V and 6 bases from J, the junction kept 10 bases outside the gene matches. The CDR3 bases are TGTGCCAGCAGCTTAAATGTCGGGCTAGCGGGAGCCGAGCAGTACTTC. Its translation is CASSLNVGLAGAEQYF.

This clone was seen once. This chain uses TRBV3-1 (or the pseudogene TRBV3-2) with TRBJ2-5, with 10 bases fitting TRBD2. CDR3 size: 16 residues. Germline V gene lookup returns CDR1 LGHDT and CDR2 YNNKEL (reference sequence). V lost 0 bases to trimming and J lost 5 bases; unmatched junction nucleotides: 6. The CDR3 coding sequence is TGTGCCAGCAGCCAAGAGAAGCGGGGGGGTTTGGAGACCCAGTACTTC. Translated, it gives CASSQEKRGGLETQYF.

This chain links TRBV20-1 with TRBJ2-7; D is perhaps TRBD2 (5 bases). This CDR3 is 13 amino acids long. CDR1 and CDR2 (germline): DFQATT, SNEGSKA (reference sequence). V was shortened by 3 bases and J by 5 bases, with 14 bases between the two germline ends. The CDR3 spells CSASSGNKNEQYF. CDR3 nucleotide sequence: TGCAGTGCTAGTTCGGGGAATAAGAACGAGCAGTACTTC.

This clone was seen only once. This chain connects TRBV9 to TRBJ1-3; no definite D call. The germline V gene has CDR1 SGDLS and CDR2 YYNGEE. The germline V and J ends were trimmed by 0 bases and 0 bases, with 4 bases remaining between them. The CDR3 is made up of 14 amino acids. This chain's CDR3 is CASSVEYSGNTIYF. The CDR3 coding sequence is TGTGCCAGCAGCGTAGAATACTCTGGAAACACCATATATTTT.

The chain links TRBV25-1 to TRBJ1-1; no firm D call. V shed 3 bases and J shed 4 bases, with 6 bases lying between them. The CDR3 extends over 12 amino acids. The germline V gene encodes CDR1 MGHDK and CDR2 SYGVNS. CDR3: CASSDRGTEAFF. CDR3 sequence (DNA): TGTGCCAGCAGTGACCGCGGCACTGAAGCTTTCTTT.

The chain links TRBV9 to TRBJ2-6; the match to TRBD2 covers 7 bases. Losses at the gene ends were 4 bases for V and 0 bases for J; bases not matched to a gene: 4. In germline, CDR1 is SGDLS, CDR2 YYNGEE. This CDR3 comprises 16 residues. CDR3 region: CASSLGGNSGANVLTF. In DNA form, the CDR3 reads TGTGCCAGCAGCCTGGGAGGGAACTCTGGGGCCAACGTCCTGACTTTC.

The chain recombines TRBV5-1 with TRBJ2-7; 12 positions agree with TRBD1. V gave up 3 bases and J gave up 6 bases; unmatched junction bases: 4. Per the germline V gene, CDR1 is SGHRS and CDR2 is YFSETQ. The CDR3 totals 14 residues. The CDR3 is CASSWGQGASEQYF. The CDR3 region has the DNA TGCGCCAGCAGCTGGGGACAGGGGGCAAGCGAGCAGTACTTC.

This sequence joins TRBV24-1 and TRBJ1-2; D possibly corresponds to TRBD1 (5 bases). CDR1 is KGHDR, CDR2 SFDVKD, per germline. Trimming took 4 bases from V and 4 from J, leaving 15 bases between them. The CDR3 has 15 amino acids. DNA for the CDR3: TGTGCCACCAGTGACCCTTCCACAGGCGCCTATGGCTACACCTTC. It specifies CATSDPSTGAYGYTF.

This chain uses TRBV9 with TRBJ2-1; 8 bases are shared with TRBD2. This CDR3 has 14 residues. From germline, CDR1 is SGDLS and CDR2 YYNGEE. Trimming removed 1 base from V and 9 bases from J; junction bases left unmatched: 6. In DNA form, the CDR3 reads TGTGCCAGCAGCGTATCTGTGACTAGCGTTGAGCAGTTCTTC. Residues: CASSVSVTSVEQFF.

The CDR3 bases are TGTGCCAGCGGTAAGAGCGGGGGTAGCTCCTACAATGAGCAGTTCTTC. Translation gives CASGKSGGSSYNEQFF. The rearrangement uses TRBV27 and TRBJ2-1, with 8 bases fitting TRBD2. Looked up from germline, CDR1 is MNHEY and CDR2 is SMNVEV (reference sequence). The CDR3 covers 16 residues. V was pared by 8 bases and J by 0 bases, with 9 bases of the junction left unmatched.

The table lists this clone with a count of one. V is TRBV24-1 and J is TRBJ2-3; D is unresolved. V dropped 5 bases and J dropped 6 bases, with 17 bases sitting between them. Germline V gives CDR1 KGHDR, CDR2 SFDVKD. The CDR3 extends over 15 amino acids. The CDR3 spells CATSVPSYEADTQYF. CDR3 nucleotides: TGTGCCACCAGTGTTCCATCCTACGAGGCGGATACGCAGTATTTT.

This chain links TRBV7-3 with TRBJ2-4, with TRBD2 identical over 9 bases. Per the germline V gene, CDR1 is SGHTA and CDR2 is FQGTGA. CDR3 size: 15 residues. V was clipped by 5 bases and J by 5 bases; unmatched bases: 7. The CDR3 bases are TGTGCCAGCAGCGTTAGCGGGAGTGTTGAAAACATTCAGTACTTC. It specifies CASSVSGSVENIQYF.

The chain recombines TRBV18 with TRBJ2-7; 11 nucleotides match TRBD2. The ends lost 5 bases at V and 4 bases at J; junction bases unmatched: 7. Germline CDR1 and CDR2: KGHSH and LQKENI. The length of the CDR3 is 15 residues. For the CDR3, the DNA is TGTGCCAGCTCAACGAGGGGACTAGCGGAATACGAGCAGTACTTC. It codes for CASSTRGLAEYEQYF.

This sequence joins TRBV5-1 and TRBJ2-3, with TRBD2 matching over 13 bases. The V gene's germline CDR1 is SGHRS and CDR2 YFSETQ. The CDR3 length is 16 residues. Unmatched junction bases numbered 4, after V lost 2 bases and J lost 4 bases. The CDR3 nucleotides are TGCGCCAGCAGCTTTACTAGCGGGGGGGCGGCAGATACGCAGTATTTT. It translates to CASSFTSGGAADTQYF.

This chain joins TRBV4-2 and TRBJ2-3; 16 bases match TRBD2. The length of the CDR3 is 18 residues. CDR1 is LGHNA, CDR2 YNFKEQ, per germline. The junction had 9 bases not matched to a gene; V was cut back by 4 bases and J by 5 bases. CDR3 nucleotides: TGTGCCAGCAGCCCCTTTGGGACTAGCGGGGGGGCTGAAGATACGCAGTATTTT. This translates into CASSPFGTSGGAEDTQYF.

The chain has TRBV12-3 or TRBV12-4 and TRBJ1-1; no clear D. CDR3 length: 13 amino acids. V was clipped by 6 bases and J by 1 base, with 9 bases between them. The CDR3 DNA reads as TGTGCCAGCAGGGCAGTCGAGAACACTGAAGCTTTCTTT. Translation gives CASRAVENTEAFF.

V usage is TRBV10-3 and J usage is TRBJ2-6, with D perhaps matching TRBD2 (7 bases). Germline V gene sequence: CDR1 ENHRY, CDR2 SYGVKD. Deletions cut 10 bases from V and 4 bases from J, with 23 bases between. The CDR3 is 17 residues long. CDR3 sequence: CATTRGGGASGANVLTF. The CDR3, as DNA: TGTGCCACCACCCGAGGGGGGGGCGCATCCGGGGCCAACGTCCTGACTTTC.

The CDR3 sequence is CASAEGSYEQYF. The CDR3 bases are TGTGCCAGCGCTGAGGGTTCCTACGAGCAGTACTTC. The gene calls are TRBV2 and TRBJ2-7; D possibly corresponds to TRBD2 (5 bases). Germline CDR1 and CDR2: SNHLY and FYNNEI. With 8 bases removed from V and 1 base from J, the gap between germline ends came to 9 bases. The CDR3 loop spans 12 amino acids.